This T cell receptor (beta chain) is from a study of T cells in localized non-small cell lung cancer. Whole-study results and caveats: Adjacent uninvolved lung tissue had the highest T cell clonality, exceeding tumor.

Within the sample, this clone is medium-sized (0.01 to 0.1%). Its antigen is still unknown. Repertoires were generated with immunoSEQ multiplex PCR, while TCRdb's copy carries only in-frame clones and drops some. The data contain about 1,200 clones, around 36% of them singletons. In each case, adjacent lung free of atypia was taken at least 2 cm from the tumor margin. This CDR3 has 14 amino acids. Germline CDR1 and CDR2: MNHGY and SAAAGT. The trim removed 10 bases at V and 4 bases at J, leaving 8 bases unmatched. The specimen comprised normal lung tissue next to the tumor, sampled before any cancer treatment. This chain links TRBV6-8 with TRBJ2-5; 11 bases line up with TRBD2. This clonotype originated in a male donor older than 55 with stage I squamous cell lung carcinoma. CDR3 bases: TGTGCCATCAGGGCAACTAGCGGGAGAGAGACCCAGTACTTC. It encodes CAIRATSGRETQYF.